Detailed here is one TCR beta chain. Its antigen remains unidentified. At the DNA level, this CDR3 is encoded by other sequences in the same sample as well. Germline V gene data show CDR1 as LGHDT and CDR2 as YNNKEL (reference sequence). This CDR3 comprises 13 residues. V gave up 1 base and J gave up 4 bases, with 7 bases separating them. The data are from a study of T cell responses to AZD1222 COVID-19 vaccine. Study findings and constraints: Possibly, clonal diversity was underestimated; donors were largely white British and included more females. Spike-spanning, vaccine-associated CD4 TCRs were dominant at 160-218 and 743-854. Without day 14 samples, only post-peak T cell repertoires were studied. Seropositivity was recorded at baseline in only 5 or 6 AZD1222 recipients.

Using immunoSEQ multiplex PCR, the repertoire was profiled, and TCRdb retains in-frame clones only, with some absent. The table shows about 140,000 clones, with 80% to 95% occurring only once. This clonotype was sampled from an adult in good health. This sequence joins TRBV3-1 (or the pseudogene TRBV3-2) and TRBJ1-2, with D unresolved. Source: peripheral blood, taken on day 0 of AZD1222 vaccination. CDR3 amino acids: CASSQGDIYGYTF. CDR3 coding DNA: TGTGCCAGCAGCCAAGGAGACATCTATGGCTACACCTTC.